One sample yielded the 22 T cell receptor beta chains listed below, sequenced in a study of cytomegalovirus exposure and HLA in healthy donors listed by TCRdb under 2017. Libraries were prepared through the immunoSEQ multiplex PCR assay. Drawn from immuneACCESS, this table holds only the in-frame rearrangements with V and J called that TCRdb kept. Clones are partly lost; checked studies trace under half to an unresolved V gene and leave the rest unexplained. In this sample the table shows 150,000 to 200,000 clones, about nine tenths of which occur a single time. The ten largest account for 7.2% of the sample. Sequenced material: PBMCs. The receptors were sampled from a man aged 25-40 years in good health and CMV-seropositive.

The chain recombines TRBV19 with TRBJ1-4, with a weak D call TRBD1 (5 bases). The CDR3 spans 11 residues. Germline loops: CDR1 LNHDA, CDR2 SQIVND (reference sequence). V lost 11 bases and J 8 bases, leaving 12 bases between the germline ends. This chain's CDR3 is CAGRVGEKLFF. The CDR3 DNA sequence: TGTGCCGGCAGGGTAGGCGAAAAACTGTTTTTT.

The V gene is TRBV25-1, the J gene TRBJ1-1; possibly TRBD1 for D (6 bases). The V end was cut by 0 bases, the J end by 0 bases, with 8 bases between. The CDR3 runs to 15 residues. CDR1 is MGHDK and CDR2 is SYGVNS in the germline V gene. The CDR3 sequence is CASSEYTGLNTEAFF. In DNA form, the CDR3 reads TGTGCCAGCAGTGAATATACAGGGTTGAACACTGAAGCTTTCTTT.

V usage is TRBV7-2 and J usage is TRBJ2-5, with D uncertain. V shed 4 bases and J shed 4 bases, with 10 bases lying between them. Germline V gene data show CDR1 as SGHTA and CDR2 as FQGNSA. The CDR3 consists of 13 residues. The CDR3 reads CASSSPGRETQYF. In nucleotides, the CDR3 is TGTGCCAGCAGCTCGCCCGGGCGAGAGACCCAGTACTTC.

This clone has at least ten counts. The chain is built from TRBV10-3 and TRBJ1-4; D call uncertain. The CDR3 consists of 13 residues. The germline CDR1 and CDR2 sequences are ENHRY and SYGVKD. Trimming took off 2 bases at V and 7 bases at J, with 8 bases between the two ends. Here the CDR3 reads CAISEAGSEKLFF. In DNA form, the CDR3 reads TGTGCCATCAGTGAGGCAGGCTCTGAAAAACTGTTTTTT.

The chain has TRBV6-6 and TRBJ2-1; a weak D match, TRBD1 (5 bases). The CDR3 is made up of 14 amino acids. Germline lookup yields CDR1 MNHNY and CDR2 SVGAGI (reference sequence). The ends were cut back, 5 bases at V and 7 bases at J, with 15 bases in the middle. The CDR3 reads CASSLAGLRNEQFF. DNA of the CDR3: TGTGCCAGCAGTCTGGCAGGGTTGAGGAATGAGCAGTTCTTC.

The rearrangement links TRBV7-9 to TRBJ2-7, with a tentative D call TRBD2 (5 bases). CDR3 size: 14 residues. V was pared by 2 bases and J by 1 base, with 9 bases between. Looked up from germline, CDR1 is SEHNR and CDR2 is FQNEAQ (reference sequence). The CDR3 bases are TGTGCCAGCAGCTTAACTGGGAGTTCCTACGAGCAGTACTTC. Protein product: CASSLTGSSYEQYF.

The chain is built from TRBV7-2 and TRBJ2-7; D is perhaps TRBD2 (6 bases). V lost 4 bases and J 3 bases, leaving 7 bases between the germline ends. Germline CDR1 SGHTA, CDR2 FQGNSA. CDR3 length: 12 amino acids. CDR3 DNA: TGTGCCAGCAGCTGGGGGGTCTACGAGCAGTACTTC. Translation gives CASSWGVYEQYF.

This clone was seen only once. The chain joins TRBV4-2 to TRBJ1-1; D not certain. V was shortened by 0 bases and J by 3 bases, with 8 bases between the two germline ends. Germline V gives CDR1 LGHNA, CDR2 YNFKEQ. The CDR3 is made up of 14 amino acids. The chain's CDR3 is CASSQEVQYTEAFF. In DNA, the CDR3 is TGTGCCAGCAGCCAAGAGGTCCAGTACACTGAAGCTTTCTTT.

The chain has TRBV4-1 and TRBJ2-7; no firm D call. Trimming left V 1 base short and J 2 bases short, with 9 bases between. Looked up from germline, CDR1 is MGHRA and CDR2 is YSYEKL. There are 14 residues in the CDR3. CDR3 amino acids: CASSQADKTYEQYF. The CDR3 DNA sequence: TGCGCCAGCAGCCAAGCTGACAAGACCTACGAGCAGTACTTC.

The chain employs TRBV29-1 and TRBJ2-5, with 9 bases lining up with TRBD2. This CDR3 has 13 residues. Germline CDR1 and CDR2: SQVTM and ANQGSEA. V was clipped by 7 bases and J by 4 bases; unmatched bases: 7. The CDR3: CSDLAGAGETQYF. The CDR3 nucleotides are TGCAGCGATTTAGCGGGAGCAGGAGAGACCCAGTACTTC.

The chain combines TRBV11-3 with TRBJ2-1; D gene unclear. Germline V gene lookup returns CDR1 SGHNT and CDR2 YENEEA. The CDR3 is 12 amino acids. Trimming removed 3 bases from V and 6 bases from J, with 6 bases in between. In DNA form, the CDR3 reads TGTGCCAGCAGCTTCGGCGTCAATGAGCAGTTCTTC. Amino acid sequence: CASSFGVNEQFF. Full variable domain (remainder filled in from reference TRBV11-3 and TRBJ2-1): EAGVVQSPRYKIIEKKQPVAFWCNPISGHNTLYWYLQNLGQGPELLIRYENEEAVDDSQLPKDRFSAERLKGVDSTLKIQPAELGDSAVYLCASSFGVNEQFFGPGTRLTVL.

DNA of the CDR3: TGCGCCAGCAGCCAAGATGAACTCCGGGACAGAGTCTATGGCTACACCTTC. Translating gives CASSQDELRDRVYGYTF. V gene TRBV4-1 combines with J gene TRBJ1-2; the match to TRBD1 covers 7 bases. J lost 4 bases, V lost 0 bases, and 11 bases had no gene match. The CDR3 is 17 residues long. CDR1 and CDR2 from the germline V gene are MGHRA and YSYEKL.

The chain has TRBV9 and TRBJ2-2; D not resolved. The CDR3 extends over 12 amino acids. V was trimmed by 0 bases and J by 7 bases, leaving 4 bases between them. Germline V gives CDR1 SGDLS, CDR2 YYNGEE. CDR3 sequence reads: CASSVVVGELFF. CDR3 nucleotides: TGTGCCAGCAGCGTAGTTGTCGGGGAGCTGTTTTTT.

This chain joins TRBV2 and TRBJ2-1; no clear D. The CDR3 consists of 13 residues. The germline gives CDR1 SNHLY, CDR2 FYNNEI. Between the trimmed V and J ends, which lost 4 bases and 5 bases, there was a span of 9 bases. CDR3 region: CASSVLGNNEQFF. For the CDR3, the DNA is TGTGCCAGCAGTGTGTTGGGGAACAATGAGCAGTTCTTC.

V usage is TRBV9 and J usage is TRBJ2-5, with 10 bases that match TRBD2. The J segment lost 5 bases and the V segment lost 0 bases, leaving 7 bases of the junction unmatched. The germline gives CDR1 SGDLS, CDR2 YYNGEE. This CDR3 has 16 amino acids. The CDR3 region has the DNA TGTGCCAGCAGCGTAGGAGCTAGCGGGAGCGATGAGACCCAGTACTTC. This codes for CASSVGASGSDETQYF.

This chain links TRBV4-3 with TRBJ2-5, with 8 bases identical to TRBD1. Germline lookup yields CDR1 LGHNA and CDR2 YSLEER. The CDR3 runs 17 residues. The V gene end was trimmed by 6 bases and the J gene end by 2 bases; junction bases not matched to a gene: 14. CDR3 sequence: CASRPGTGNPSQETQYF. The CDR3 DNA reads TGCGCCAGCAGACCCGGGACAGGCAACCCATCTCAAGAGACCCAGTACTTC.

This chain links TRBV30 with TRBJ1-2, with no clear D. The CDR3 covers 16 residues. V shed 0 bases and J shed 4 bases, with 18 bases lying between them. CDR1 and CDR2 (germline): GTSNPN, SVGIG (reference sequence). For the CDR3, the DNA is TGTGCCTGGAGTGTCCCGGGAGGAACATCTTTCTATGGCTACACCTTC. It yields the protein CAWSVPGGTSFYGYTF.

V usage is TRBV18 and J usage is TRBJ2-2; perhaps TRBD1 as D (6 bases). Germline V gives CDR1 KGHSH, CDR2 LQKENI. The V and J ends lost 1 base and 3 bases respectively, with 12 bases between them. This CDR3 has 16 amino acids. CDR3 residues: CASSPLQGHDTGELFF. CDR3 DNA sequence: TGTGCCAGCTCACCACTACAGGGCCACGACACCGGGGAGCTGTTTTTT.

This sequence joins TRBV5-6 and TRBJ1-1; tentatively, D is TRBD1 (6 bases). The CDR3 covers 12 residues. V lost 4 bases and J lost 8, with 12 bases in between. Looked up from germline, CDR1 is SGHDT and CDR2 is YYEEEE. CDR3 sequence: CASSRTRGEAFF. The CDR3 DNA reads as TGTGCCAGCAGCCGTACGAGGGGGGAAGCTTTCTTT.

The chain is built from TRBV28 and TRBJ2-7; 13 bases fit TRBD2. J gave up 2 bases and V 6 bases, and 4 bases lay outside the gene matches. CDR1 and CDR2 (germline): MDHEN, SYDVKM. The CDR3 runs 15 residues. The CDR3 DNA is TGTGCCAGCAGCCGAGGGACTAGCGGGACCTACGAGCAGTACTTC. Translating gives CASSRGTSGTYEQYF.

The chain employs TRBV18 and TRBJ2-5; perhaps TRBD2 as D (6 bases). The length of the CDR3 is 15 residues. Between the trimmed V and J ends, which lost 3 bases and 4 bases, there was a span of 15 bases. Per the germline V gene, CDR1 is KGHSH and CDR2 is LQKENI. As DNA, the CDR3 is TGTGCCAGCTCACCTAACTGGGACTCCTCAGAGACCCAGTACTTC. It yields the protein CASSPNWDSSETQYF.

This chain joins TRBV14 and TRBJ2-1; D unresolved. The CDR3 is made up of 13 amino acids. The germline V and J ends were trimmed by 6 bases and 4 bases, with 10 bases remaining between them. CDR1 is SGHDN and CDR2 is FVKESK in the germline V gene. The CDR3 DNA follows: TGTGCCAGCAGTCAGACGGTATACAATGAGCAGTTCTTC. Its translation: CASSQTVYNEQFF.